Presented here are 10 T cell receptor beta chains from one specimen sequenced in a study of post-analysis software for immune sequencing data. Study-wide points: Relative to controls, patients had a handful of TRBV segments at higher frequency, with TRBV5-6, TRBV5-1 and TRBV20-1 among these.

The antigens of these receptors remain unknown. Unique molecular identifiers tagged the TCR beta cDNA libraries. TCRdb re-analysed the PCR reads in MiXCR, keeping a single row per CDR3 protein. Of approximately 260,000 distinct CDR3 sequences listed, 30% to 45% are singletons. The specimen was blood. The receptors shown here come from a girl between 5 and 17 years old with multiple sclerosis.

The chain has TRBV5-1 and TRBJ2-3; 8 nucleotides match TRBD2. The CDR3 has 15 amino acids. The trim removed 3 bases at V and 2 bases at J, leaving 5 bases unmatched. Germline assignment: CDR1 SGHRS and CDR2 YFSETQ. The CDR3 coding sequence is TGCGCCAGCAGCTCGGGAGGGAGGAACACAGATACGCAGTATTTT. This translates into CASSSGGRNTDTQYF.

The gene calls are TRBV12-3 or TRBV12-4 and TRBJ2-5; 8 bases fit TRBD1. J lost 6 bases, V lost 6 bases, and 9 bases had no gene match. The CDR3 is made up of 14 amino acids. CDR3 protein: CASSPGQGIKTQYF. The CDR3, as DNA: TGTGCCAGCAGCCCTGGACAGGGTATCAAGACCCAGTACTTC.

This clonotype was observed a handful of times. The chain is built from TRBV5-1 and TRBJ2-2; D might be TRBD1 or TRBD2, each matching 5 bases. The germline gives CDR1 SGHRS, CDR2 YFSETQ. Trimming took 0 bases from V and 0 from J, leaving 12 bases between them. There are 17 residues in the CDR3. The CDR3 protein is CASSLGGTNTNTGELFF. CDR3 bases: TGCGCCAGCAGCTTGGGTGGGACGAACACGAACACCGGGGAGCTGTTTTTT.

The chain uses TRBV28 and TRBJ2-5; TRBD2 matches at 14 bases. The junction had 13 bases not matched to a gene; V was cut back by 5 bases and J by 11 bases. CDR1 MDHEN and CDR2 SYDVKM come from the germline V gene. This CDR3 contains 16 residues. The CDR3 here is CASSPTGTSGSNEQYF. CDR3 bases: TGTGCCAGCAGTCCGACAGGGACTAGCGGGAGCAATGAGCAGTACTTC. Full variable domain (missing parts from reference TRBV28 and TRBJ2-5): DVKVTQSSRYLVKRTGEKVFLECVQDMDHENMFWYRQDPGLGLRLIYFSYDVKMKEKGDIPEGYSVSREKKERFSLILESASTNQTSMYLCASSPTGTSGSNEQYFGPGTRLLVL.

This clonotype has just a few counts. This chain connects TRBV20-1 to TRBJ2-5, with TRBD1 matching over 7 bases. Germline-derived CDR1 and CDR2 are DFQATT and SNEGSKA (reference sequence). After removal of 6 bases from V and 11 bases from J, the junction contained 21 bases not matched to a gene. The CDR3 sequence is 15 residues long. CDR3 sequence: CSARRDRISYNEQYF. CDR3 nucleotides: TGCAGTGCCAGACGGGACAGAATATCCTACAATGAGCAGTACTTC.

This clonotype was detected ten times or more. This sequence joins TRBV6-6 and TRBJ2-5; D is uncertain. In germline, CDR1 is MNHNY, CDR2 SVGAGI (reference sequence). The ends were cut back, 6 bases at V and 4 bases at J, with 9 bases in the middle. There are 12 residues in the CDR3. The DNA of the CDR3 is TGTGCCAGCAGGGTAGTAGGAGAGACCCAGTACTTC. This encodes CASRVVGETQYF.

This clonotype has only a few counts. V and J are TRBV12-3 or TRBV12-4 and TRBJ2-5; D is perhaps TRBD2 (5 bases). V was cut by 3 bases and J by 7 bases, with 15 bases left in between. The CDR3 totals 14 residues. In nucleotides, the CDR3 is TGTGCCAGCAGTTTCGTGAACGGGAAAGGGACCCAGTACTTC. Its protein is CASSFVNGKGTQYF.

In this sample, this clonotype turned up once. The gene calls are TRBV10-1 and TRBJ2-7, with 9 bases that match TRBD1. CDR3 length equals 14 residues. Germline CDR1 is WNHNN and CDR2 is SYGVQD (reference sequence). V shed 6 bases, J shed 7 bases, and the junction held 10 bases outside the gene matches. The CDR3 protein is CASRTGTGWWEQYF. The CDR3 coding sequence is TGCGCCAGCAGAACCGGGACAGGGTGGTGGGAGCAGTACTTC.

This chain joins TRBV7-9 and TRBJ1-1; 9 bases align to TRBD1. Germline CDR1 reads SEHNR; CDR2 reads FQNEAQ (reference sequence). V gave up 5 bases and J gave up 6 bases; unmatched junction bases: 4. The CDR3 sequence is 13 residues long. Written as DNA, the CDR3 is TGTGCCAGCAGCCACAGGGGGCTCGCTGAAGCTTTCTTT. It is translated as CASSHRGLAEAFF.

J is TRBJ1-1 and V is TRBV5-1; unclear D gene. The CDR3 has 15 residues. V was shortened by 4 bases and J by 0 bases, with 13 bases between the two germline ends. The germline V gene has CDR1 SGHRS and CDR2 YFSETQ. CDR3 coding DNA: TGCGCCAGCAGCCCAAGGGAAGGTTTGAACACTGAAGCTTTCTTT. This encodes CASSPREGLNTEAFF.